Presented here are 31 T cell receptor beta chains from one specimen sequenced in a study of blood T cell repertoires in COVID-19. Clones were sequenced by immunoSEQ multiplex PCR, and TCRdb holds only the in-frame ones, with some missing. The table has about 140,000 clones, approximately 84% seen once. The specimen was PBMCs or T cells enriched from blood (not recorded which). These receptors were taken from a woman between 45 and 60 years old with acute COVID-19.

The chain couples TRBV27 to TRBJ2-7, with 11 bases matching TRBD2. V shed 6 bases, J shed 3 bases, and the junction held 7 bases outside the gene matches. The CDR3 contains 15 residues. From germline, CDR1 is MNHEY and CDR2 SMNVEV (reference sequence). CDR3 DNA sequence: TGTGCCAGCAGCTATGCTAGCGGGAGGAACTACGAGCAGTACTTC. This encodes CASSYASGRNYEQYF.

This sequence joins TRBV6-5 and TRBJ1-1; possibly TRBD1 for D (6 bases). The CDR3 has 12 residues. The germline V gene encodes CDR1 MNHEY and CDR2 SVGAGI. V shed 10 bases and J shed 7 bases, with 16 bases lying between them. CDR3 coding DNA: TGTGCCACTAGACAGGACGGTTATGAAGCTTTCTTT. This sequence encodes CATRQDGYEAFF.

The chain links TRBV7-2 to TRBJ1-4, with 7 bases that match TRBD1. The ends lost 3 bases at V and 2 bases at J; junction bases unmatched: 6. CDR3 size: 16 residues. Germline CDR1 SGHTA, CDR2 FQGNSA. The CDR3 nucleotides are TGTGCCAGCAGCTTTAAGGGGGCCGGGACTAATGAAAAACTGTTTTTT. Translated, it gives CASSFKGAGTNEKLFF.

This chain connects TRBV4-3 to TRBJ2-5; D is uncertain. Germline lookup yields CDR1 LGHNA and CDR2 YSLEER. The CDR3 loop spans 15 amino acids. V lost 1 base and J lost 5, with 14 bases in between. CDR3 amino acids: CASSQVNTLWETQYF. The CDR3 nucleotides read TGCGCCAGCAGCCAAGTGAACACCCTGTGGGAGACCCAGTACTTC.

V is TRBV6-5 and J is TRBJ2-7; 8 bases line up with TRBD1. This CDR3 has 15 amino acids. CDR1 is MNHEY and CDR2 is SVGAGI in the germline V gene. V gave up 4 bases and J gave up 3 bases; unmatched junction bases: 8. The CDR3 bases are TGTGCCAGCAGTTCCGGGACAGGAGAGGACTACGAGCAGTACTTC. Protein: CASSSGTGEDYEQYF.

Only one count was recorded for this clone. The rearrangement joins TRBV7-2 to TRBJ1-3; TRBD1 might be the D (5 bases). CDR1 SGHTA and CDR2 FQGNSA come from the germline V gene. The ends were cut back, 1 base at V and 2 bases at J, with 12 bases in the middle. The CDR3 has 16 amino acids. CDR3: CASSLGRPRAGNTIYF. CDR3 DNA: TGTGCCAGCAGCTTAGGAAGGCCCAGGGCTGGAAACACCATATATTTT.

This chain uses TRBV5-1 with TRBJ1-2; tentative D call: TRBD1 (6 bases). V was cut by 3 bases and J by 4 bases, with 16 bases left in between. CDR1 SGHRS and CDR2 YFSETQ come from the germline V gene. The CDR3 contains 15 residues. CDR3 coding DNA: TGCGCCAGCAGCTCAAACCGGGACATAGTCTATGGCTACACCTTC. Translating it yields CASSSNRDIVYGYTF.

This clone has only a few counts. The genes are TRBV19 and TRBJ1-6; TRBD1 matches 7 bases. The J segment lost 5 bases and the V segment lost 4 bases, leaving 5 bases of the junction unmatched. From germline, CDR1 is LNHDA and CDR2 SQIVND (reference sequence). The CDR3 is 15 amino acids. CDR3 protein: CASSTIGTDNSPLHF. The CDR3 nucleotides are TGTGCCAGTAGTACGATTGGGACAGATAATTCACCCCTCCACTTT.

The count of this clone is one. This sequence joins TRBV27 and TRBJ2-2; D might be TRBD2 (6 bases). The CDR3 loop spans 14 amino acids. Trimming took 4 bases from V and 6 from J, leaving 12 bases between them. Germline CDR1 is MNHEY and CDR2 is SMNVEV (reference sequence). CDR3 protein: CASSSLAEAGELFF. In DNA form, the CDR3 reads TGTGCCAGCAGTTCCTTAGCGGAGGCCGGGGAGCTGTTTTTT.

The chain carries TRBV21-1 and TRBJ2-7; the table calls TRBD1, which could not be checked here. TRBV21-1 corresponds to a pseudogene. CDR3 length equals 16 residues. The CDR3 sequence: CASSKVDRLVSYEQYF. As DNA, the CDR3 is TGTGCCAGCAGCAAAGTAGACAGGCTGGTATCCTACGAGCAGTACTTC.

V usage is TRBV19 and J usage is TRBJ2-2; TRBD2 matches at 10 bases. The CDR3 spans 16 residues. Germline loops: CDR1 LNHDA, CDR2 SQIVND (reference sequence). The J segment lost 0 bases and the V segment lost 10 bases, leaving 8 bases of the junction unmatched. CDR3 in DNA: TGTGCCACTACCAAACTAGCGGGAACGAACACCGGGGAGCTGTTTTTT. It specifies CATTKLAGTNTGELFF.

The V call is TRBV28, the J call TRBJ1-5; tentative D call: TRBD1 (5 bases). This CDR3 has 15 residues. From germline, CDR1 is MDHEN and CDR2 SYDVKM. V lost 6 bases, J lost 0 bases, and 12 bases lay in between. CDR3 sequence: CASRQQDHSNQPQHF. CDR3 DNA: TGTGCCAGCAGGCAACAGGACCATAGCAATCAGCCCCAGCATTTT.

The chain combines TRBV30 with TRBJ1-4; TRBD1 agrees at 8 bases. CDR1 GTSNPN and CDR2 SVGIG come from the germline V gene (reference sequence). The CDR3 sequence is 12 residues long. V lost 5 bases and J lost 8; bases outside the gene matches: 4. CDR3 amino acids: CAWARQGEKLFF. The CDR3 DNA follows: TGTGCCTGGGCCCGACAGGGGGAAAAACTGTTTTTT.

The rearrangement joins TRBV7-2 to TRBJ2-2, with TRBD2 matching over 9 bases. CDR3 length equals 15 residues. Trimming at V came to 5 bases and at J to 4 bases, leaving 5 bases not matched to a gene. Per the germline V gene, CDR1 is SGHTA and CDR2 is FQGNSA. CDR3 nucleotide sequence: TGTGCCAGCAGCAAGGGACTAGCAACCACCGGGGAGCTGTTTTTT. Translated: CASSKGLATTGELFF. Together with reference TRBV7-2 and TRBJ2-2, the CDR3 gives the full variable domain: GAGVSQSPSNKVTEKGKDVELRCDPISGHTALYWYRQSLGQGLEFLIYFQGNSAPDKSGLPSDRFSAERTGGSVSTLTIQRTQQEDSAVYLCASSKGLATTGELFFGEGSRLTVL.

V and J are TRBV30 and TRBJ2-3; 8 bases are a match to TRBD2. Per germline, CDR1 GTSNPN and CDR2 SVGIG (reference sequence). The trim removed 1 base at V and 0 bases at J, leaving 3 bases unmatched. The CDR3 loop spans 15 amino acids. This CDR3 reads CAWSGLARSTDTQYF. The CDR3 nucleotides read TGTGCCTGGAGTGGACTAGCGCGTAGCACAGATACGCAGTATTTT.

The V gene is TRBV29-1, the J gene TRBJ2-1, with 11 bases identical to TRBD2. V trimming: 8 bases; J trimming: 3 bases; junction bases outside the gene matches: 3. Germline V gene sequence: CDR1 SQVTM, CDR2 ANQGSEA. CDR3 size: 13 residues. The CDR3 loop reads CSTGTSGYNEQFF. The CDR3 DNA reads TGCAGCACCGGGACTAGCGGCTACAATGAGCAGTTCTTC.

The chain employs TRBV24-1 and TRBJ2-7; TRBD1 agrees at 7 bases. Germline V gene lookup returns CDR1 KGHDR and CDR2 SFDVKD. The CDR3 loop spans 16 amino acids. With V trimmed by 4 bases and J by 0 bases, 8 bases remained unmatched. CDR3 loop: CATSETGTEFSYEQYF. The CDR3 bases are TGTGCCACCAGTGAAACCGGGACAGAGTTCTCCTACGAGCAGTACTTC.

This chain connects TRBV7-2 to TRBJ2-7, with D possibly TRBD1 on 6 matching bases. V was shortened by 3 bases and J by 0 bases, with 12 bases between the two germline ends. This CDR3 spans 15 amino acids. The V gene's germline CDR1 is SGHTA and CDR2 FQGNSA. The CDR3 is CASSFEKGVSYEQYF. The CDR3 nucleotides are TGTGCCAGCAGCTTTGAAAAGGGGGTCTCCTACGAGCAGTACTTC.

The CDR3 here is CASSLPQQGYTEAFF. The CDR3 DNA is TGTGCCAGCAGCCTACCTCAACAGGGGTACACTGAAGCTTTCTTT. The chain uses TRBV7-9 and TRBJ1-1; 7 bases align to TRBD1. CDR1 is SEHNR and CDR2 is FQNEAQ in the germline V gene (reference sequence). The trim removed 5 bases at V and 3 bases at J, leaving 9 bases unmatched. The CDR3 has 15 residues.

The chain combines TRBV15 with TRBJ1-5; no clear D. The CDR3 extends over 17 amino acids. Germline lookup yields CDR1 LNHNV and CDR2 YYDKDF (reference sequence). Trimming left V 0 bases short and J 0 bases short, with 12 bases between. Here the CDR3 DNA reads TGTGCCACCAGCAGAGATGGTGAGGGTAGTAGCAATCAGCCCCAGCATTTT. Translated: CATSRDGEGSSNQPQHF. Full variable domain (rest looked up from reference TRBV15 and TRBJ1-5): DAMVIQNPRYQVTQFGKPVTLSCSQTLNHNVMYWYQQKSSQAPKLLFHYYDKDFNNEADTPDNFQSRRPNTSFCFLDIRSPGLGDTAMYLCATSRDGEGSSNQPQHFGDGTRLSIL.

This sequence joins TRBV30 and TRBJ1-1; 9 bases align to TRBD1. The CDR3 has 14 amino acids. Germline CDR1 and CDR2: GTSNPN and SVGIG (reference sequence). The ends lost 5 bases at V and 4 bases at J; junction bases unmatched: 8. In DNA form, the CDR3 reads TGTGCCTGGGGACGGGGACAGGGCGCCACTGAAGCTTTCTTT. It yields the protein CAWGRGQGATEAFF.

The chain links TRBV7-9 to TRBJ1-1; D not certain. Trimming removed 5 bases from V and 0 bases from J, with 16 bases in between. Germline V gene sequence: CDR1 SEHNR, CDR2 FQNEAQ (reference sequence). CDR3 size: 16 residues. DNA for the CDR3: TGTGCCAGCAGCCACCGACAAACACAAATGAACACTGAAGCTTTCTTT. Residues: CASSHRQTQMNTEAFF.

The chain combines TRBV6-5 with TRBJ2-3; D is unclear. Trimming stripped 0 bases from V and 8 bases from J, with 12 bases between. The germline V gene has CDR1 MNHEY and CDR2 SVGAGI. The CDR3 has 14 residues. CDR3 in amino acids: CASSYSQPLTTQYF. CDR3 sequence (DNA): TGTGCCAGCAGTTACTCCCAACCCCTAACTACGCAGTATTTT.

The genes are TRBV7-8 and TRBJ2-1, with TRBD2 identical over 7 bases. CDR3 size: 14 residues. The V gene's germline CDR1 is SGHVS and CDR2 FQNEAQ. The ends lost 6 bases at V and 4 bases at J; junction bases unmatched: 6. The chain's CDR3 is CASSPGLLYNEQFF. CDR3 DNA: TGTGCCAGCAGTCCGGGACTATTATACAATGAGCAGTTCTTC. The whole variable domain, filled in from reference TRBV7-8 and TRBJ2-1, reads GAGVSQSPRYKVAKRGQDVALRCDPISGHVSLFWYQQALGQGPEFLTYFQNEAQLDKSGLPSDRFFAERPEGSVSTLKIQRTQQEDSAVYLCASSPGLLYNEQFFGPGTRLTVL.

V and J are TRBV6-5 and TRBJ1-2; D gene uncertain. The V end lost 6 bases, the J end lost 2 bases, and 10 bases lay between the germline ends. Germline lookup yields CDR1 MNHEY and CDR2 SVGAGI. The CDR3 is 13 residues long. The CDR3, as DNA: TGTGCCAGCAGACTGACTGACAACTATGGCTACACCTTC. It translates to CASRLTDNYGYTF.

The chain has TRBV6-5 and TRBJ2-5; 7 bases line up with TRBD1. The CDR3 runs 14 residues. After removal of 5 bases from V and 6 bases from J, the junction contained 9 bases not matched to a gene. Germline values: CDR1 MNHEY, CDR2 SVGAGI. The CDR3 loop reads CASSIHRGFQTQYF. DNA for the CDR3: TGTGCCAGCAGTATACACAGGGGTTTCCAGACCCAGTACTTC.

The chain uses TRBV7-9 and TRBJ2-3; D call uncertain. Trimming shortened V by 2 bases and J by 5 bases, and 11 bases separated the two germline ends. The length of the CDR3 is 14 residues. Germline V lookup: CDR1 SEHNR, CDR2 FQNEAQ (reference sequence). For the CDR3, the DNA is TGTGCCAGCAGCTTACTCCACTATCAAGATACGCAGTATTTT. It translates to CASSLLHYQDTQYF.

J is TRBJ2-3 and V is TRBV13, with D unclear. This CDR3 is 16 amino acids long. The V gene's germline CDR1 is PRHDT and CDR2 FYEKMQ (reference sequence). Trimming shortened V by 6 bases and J by 1 base, and 17 bases separated the two germline ends. The CDR3 spells CASRPTETWGTDTQYF. For the CDR3, the DNA is TGTGCCAGCAGACCCACAGAAACTTGGGGCACAGATACGCAGTATTTT.

The DNA of the CDR3 is TGCAGTGCTAGTCCCCGGGACAGGCCAAATCAGCCCCAGCATTTT. Residues: CSASPRDRPNQPQHF. The rearrangement joins TRBV20-1 to TRBJ1-5; TRBD1 matches 8 bases. V was pared by 3 bases and J by 4 bases, with 8 bases of the junction left unmatched. The CDR3 loop spans 15 amino acids. Germline loops: CDR1 DFQATT, CDR2 SNEGSKA (reference sequence).

The chain links TRBV4-3 to TRBJ2-2, with D hard to call. This CDR3 is built from 12 residues. The V gene lost 1 base and the J gene lost 7 bases, with 4 bases spanning the gap. Germline lookup yields CDR1 LGHNA and CDR2 YSLEER. In nucleotides, the CDR3 is TGCGCCAGCAGCCAAGTGTACGGGGAGCTGTTTTTT. It is translated as CASSQVYGELFF.

The J gene is TRBJ2-7, the V gene TRBV18; the D is unclear. With 6 bases removed from V and 1 base from J, the gap between germline ends came to 10 bases. The germline gives CDR1 KGHSH, CDR2 LQKENI. This CDR3 is 13 amino acids long. The CDR3 DNA reads TGTGCCAGCTCCCTCCAGGAATCCTACGAGCAGTACTTC. Its protein is CASSLQESYEQYF.